This paragraph covers one T cell receptor (beta chain) sequence. Germline lookup yields CDR1 SGDLS and CDR2 YYNGEE. The V gene end was trimmed by 4 bases and the J gene end by 6 bases; junction bases not matched to a gene: 6. This CDR3 contains 15 residues. As processed by the authors: Nucleated cell number was recorded as an estimate derived from reference gene primer amplification. Here immunoSEQ multiplex PCR was the method, and the copy in TCRdb shows in-frame clones only, minus some. V and J calls and clone size are given by that table; D and trimming were obtained from the DNA. The table includes over 110,000 clones, around nine tenths detected once. The data originate from a study of blood T cell repertoires in COVID-19. Study context: In each case, the material was cDNA or gDNA derived from T cells, B-cell-depleted T cells, or PBMCs.

This TCR was sampled from a woman between 45 and 60 years old with acute or convalescent COVID-19. V and J are TRBV9 and TRBJ1-5; 11 nucleotides match TRBD1. Sequencing was carried out using peripheral blood. CDR3 loop: CASSLGQGARQPQHF. CDR3 nucleotide sequence: TGTGCCAGCAGCCTAGGACAGGGGGCGCGTCAGCCCCAGCATTTT. The full variable domain, completed using reference TRBV9 and TRBJ1-5, is DSGVTQTPKHLITATGQRVTLRCSPRSGDLSVYWYQQSLDQGLQFLIQYYNGEERAKGNILERFSAQQFPDLHSELNLSSLELGDSALYFCASSLGQGARQPQHFGDGTRLSIL.